The 21 T cell receptor beta chains presented below share a single source sample, sequenced in a study of cytomegalovirus exposure and HLA in healthy donors. Amplification used 60 Vbeta primers and 13 Jbeta primers. Produced via immunoSEQ multiplex PCR; TCRdb's table is partial and in-frame only. The sample records 60,000 to 80,000 clones, 60% to 65% being singletons. The sequenced sample consisted of PBMCs. The source is a man younger than 40 in good health and CMV-seronegative.

Only a few counts were recorded for this clone. The chain uses TRBV6-5 and TRBJ2-7, with a weak D call TRBD2 (5 bases). The V end lost 5 bases, the J end lost 3 bases, and 14 bases lay between the germline ends. The CDR3 contains 14 residues. Looked up from germline, CDR1 is MNHEY and CDR2 is SVGAGI. In DNA, the CDR3 is TGTGCCAGCAGTCCCGGACTGGATTACTACGAGCAGTACTTC. It yields the protein CASSPGLDYYEQYF.

The chain has TRBV5-1 and TRBJ2-7; 7 nucleotides agree with TRBD1. The CDR3 loop spans 15 amino acids. The J segment lost 5 bases and the V segment lost 4 bases, leaving 12 bases of the junction unmatched. Germline V gene lookup returns CDR1 SGHRS and CDR2 YFSETQ. Written as DNA, the CDR3 is TGCGCCAGCAGCAAAGAAGGCAGGGGGATCGACGAGCAGTACTTC. Translation: CASSKEGRGIDEQYF.

This clone showed up just a few times. This chain links TRBV4-1 with TRBJ2-3; 8 bases agree with TRBD1. The CDR3 has 15 amino acids. Germline loops: CDR1 MGHRA, CDR2 YSYEKL. V lost 1 base to trimming and J lost 6 bases; unmatched junction nucleotides: 6. The CDR3 loop is CASSQAGTGEDTQYF. DNA for the CDR3: TGCGCCAGCAGCCAAGCCGGGACAGGCGAGGATACGCAGTATTTT.

CDR3 in amino acids: CSVEADRGSYEQYF. The CDR3 bases are TGCAGCGTTGAGGCGGACAGGGGTTCCTACGAGCAGTACTTC. The chain recombines TRBV29-1 with TRBJ2-7; 9 bases map to TRBD1. Germline CDR1 and CDR2: SQVTM and ANQGSEA. There are 14 residues in the CDR3. V shed 3 bases, J shed 1 base, and the junction held 4 bases outside the gene matches.

The chain links TRBV29-1 to TRBJ2-5, with TRBD1 matching 11 bases. The germline V gene encodes CDR1 SQVTM and CDR2 ANQGSEA. The V gene end was trimmed by 7 bases and the J gene end by 5 bases; junction bases not matched to a gene: 9. This CDR3 has 14 residues. CDR3 coding DNA: TGCAGCGCACGCCGGGACAGGGGGGGGGAGACCCAGTACTTC. This encodes CSARRDRGGETQYF.

This clone was recorded only once. The rearrangement uses TRBV9 and TRBJ2-3; 11 positions match TRBD2. CDR1 SGDLS and CDR2 YYNGEE come from the germline V gene. This CDR3 is built from 17 residues. Trimming at V came to 4 bases and at J to 1 base, leaving 8 bases not matched to a gene. CDR3 coding DNA: TGTGCCAGCAGCCCCCGCACTAGCGGGGGAGGCACAGATACGCAGTATTTT. It codes for CASSPRTSGGGTDTQYF.

This clone was picked up a small number of times. V usage is TRBV19 and J usage is TRBJ2-1, with 7 bases that match TRBD2. V gave up 6 bases and J gave up 12 bases; unmatched junction bases: 14. CDR3 length: 14 amino acids. Germline loops: CDR1 LNHDA, CDR2 SQIVND (reference sequence). The CDR3 DNA is TGTGCCAGTAGGAGAGGACTAGAGGAATTTCGGCAGTTCTTC. Its protein product is CASRRGLEEFRQFF.

This clone was picked up one time. The chain has TRBV6-5 and TRBJ1-1, with D perhaps TRBD1 (5 bases). Germline V gene sequence: CDR1 MNHEY, CDR2 SVGAGI. CDR3 length equals 12 residues. V was shortened by 6 bases and J by 1 base, with 6 bases between the two germline ends. The CDR3 sequence: CASRGGNTEAFF. The CDR3, as DNA: TGTGCCAGCAGGGGGGGGAACACTGAAGCTTTCTTT.

A few counts support this clone. The chain carries TRBV14 and TRBJ2-7, with no clear D. The length of the CDR3 is 12 residues. Germline lookup yields CDR1 SGHDN and CDR2 FVKESK. V lost 2 bases and J 5 bases, leaving 7 bases between the germline ends. Here the CDR3 reads CASSQWPHEQYF. The CDR3 DNA reads TGTGCCAGCAGCCAATGGCCCCACGAGCAGTACTTC.

The chain carries TRBV30 and TRBJ2-7; 8 positions match TRBD1. The CDR3 has 14 residues. The J segment lost 5 bases and the V segment lost 3 bases, leaving 9 bases of the junction unmatched. Germline V gene sequence: CDR1 GTSNPN, CDR2 SVGIG (reference sequence). CDR3: CAWSHGQGANEQYF. The CDR3 DNA sequence: TGTGCCTGGAGCCACGGGCAGGGGGCCAACGAGCAGTACTTC.

The V gene is TRBV12-5, the J gene TRBJ2-5; TRBD1 matches 7 bases. Unmatched junction bases numbered 9, after V lost 3 bases and J lost 5 bases. The germline CDR1 and CDR2 sequences are LGHNT and FRNRAP. The CDR3 has 15 residues. In DNA, the CDR3 is TGTGCTAGTGGTTTCGGGTTGAGGGGGCTTGAGACCCAGTACTTC. Residues: CASGFGLRGLETQYF.

The chain recombines TRBV27 with TRBJ2-5; TRBD2 agrees at 7 bases. The CDR3 runs 13 residues. CDR1 and CDR2 from the germline V gene are MNHEY and SMNVEV (reference sequence). Trimming cost V 5 bases and J 7 bases; bases outside gene matches: 7. The CDR3 DNA follows: TGTGCCAGCAGTCTAGGACTAGAAGCGACCCAGTACTTC. Residues: CASSLGLEATQYF.

This clone was observed a handful of times. This chain connects TRBV9 to TRBJ1-2; a weak D match, TRBD1 (5 bases). Germline V gives CDR1 SGDLS, CDR2 YYNGEE. The CDR3 spans 13 residues. The V and J ends lost 0 bases and 3 bases respectively, with 6 bases between them. The CDR3: CASSVGGDYGYTF. The CDR3 nucleotides are TGTGCCAGCAGCGTAGGGGGGGACTATGGCTACACCTTC.

This chain connects TRBV5-1 to TRBJ1-1; TRBD1 matches at 7 bases. Trimming took 7 bases from V and 0 from J; bases not matched to a gene: 12. Germline V CDR1 and CDR2: SGHRS, YFSETQ. This CDR3 spans 16 amino acids. DNA of the CDR3: TGCGCCAGCCGACCCGGGACAGCTGACTTGAACACTGAAGCTTTCTTT. Translated, it gives CASRPGTADLNTEAFF.

The chain combines TRBV5-1 with TRBJ2-5, with D possibly being TRBD1 (7 bases). Matching the DNA end better, TRBJ2-7 makes the J call doubtful. Germline CDR1 is SGHRS and CDR2 is YFSETQ. The CDR3 spans 15 residues. CDR3 sequence: CASSVRRGEIGEQYF. The CDR3 DNA is TGCGCCAGCAGCGTCCGCAGGGGGGAGATAGGCGAGCAGTACTTC.

The rearrangement links TRBV6-1 to TRBJ2-3; 10 nucleotides align to TRBD2. The junction had 8 bases not matched to a gene; V was cut back by 4 bases and J by 4 bases. The V gene's germline CDR1 is MNHNS and CDR2 SASEGT. The CDR3 contains 16 residues. The DNA of the CDR3 is TGTGCCAGCAGTGGGGATCTAGCGGGGGACTCAGATACGCAGTATTTT. Translating it yields CASSGDLAGDSDTQYF.

In its sample, this clone was seen once. V gene TRBV29-1 combines with J gene TRBJ2-2; 9 bases are a match to TRBD1. V trimming: 1 base; J trimming: 1 base; junction bases outside the gene matches: 4. The V gene's germline CDR1 is SQVTM and CDR2 ANQGSEA. The CDR3 consists of 16 residues. As DNA, the CDR3 is TGCAGCGTTGAAGGAACAGGGGGCGTGAACACCGGGGAGCTGTTTTTT. Amino acid sequence: CSVEGTGGVNTGELFF.

The chain links TRBV7-9 to TRBJ2-7, with 8 nucleotides matching TRBD1. This CDR3 spans 16 amino acids. Germline V gene sequence: CDR1 SEHNR, CDR2 FQNEAQ (reference sequence). The junction had 9 bases not matched to a gene; V was cut back by 3 bases and J by 2 bases. The CDR3 protein is CASSFAPGQEPYEQYF. The DNA for the CDR3 is TGTGCCAGCAGCTTTGCCCCGGGACAGGAACCCTACGAGCAGTACTTC.

The CDR3 DNA is TGTGCCAGCAGCGGGGGGACGGAAAAACTGTTTTTT. Amino acid sequence: CASSGGTEKLFF. The chain couples TRBV7-2 to TRBJ1-4; perhaps TRBD1 as D (5 bases). The V end was cut by 5 bases, the J end by 8 bases, with 9 bases between. Germline CDR1 is SGHTA and CDR2 is FQGNSA. The CDR3 is made up of 12 amino acids.

This CDR3 reads CAISALIAAEQYF. The CDR3 DNA reads TGTGCCATCAGTGCTCTCATAGCGGCTGAGCAGTACTTC. V and J are TRBV10-3 and TRBJ2-7, with TRBD2 as a possible D gene (6 bases). This CDR3 is 13 amino acids long. V was shortened by 4 bases and J by 7 bases, with 14 bases between the two germline ends. Germline V CDR1 and CDR2: ENHRY, SYGVKD.

The chain is built from TRBV7-9 and TRBJ1-1; D ambiguous. The CDR3 loop spans 16 amino acids. V was pared by 1 base and J by 4 bases, with 16 bases between. Germline V gene lookup returns CDR1 SEHNR and CDR2 FQNEAQ (reference sequence). The CDR3 bases are TGTGCCAGCAGCTTAGTGAACCCACTTCGTGGCACTGAAGCTTTCTTT. It is translated as CASSLVNPLRGTEAFF.